The next 18 T cell receptor beta chains were all read from a single sample in a study of T cells in women clearing cervical HPV infection listed by TCRdb under 2018. To prepare the library, the immunoSEQ multiplex PCR assay was applied. TCRdb holds this immuneACCESS table with in-frame rearrangements only. Some clones are missing; in checked studies, unresolved V genes explain under half, and the rest has no known cause. In this sample's table one finds just under 35,000 clones. The ten largest clones capture 1.6% of the sample. The specimen was blood buffy coat. The source is a woman between 18 and 69 years old with a cervical HPV16 infection that either progressed to CIN3+ or cleared (not recorded which).

Turning to this clone: Coverage ceases 3 residues before the CDR3 finishes, and the germline J gene fills in the end. The gene calls are TRBV20-1 and TRBJ2-1; 8 positions agree with TRBD2. The J segment lost 0 bases and the V segment lost 0 bases, leaving 10 bases of the junction unmatched. This CDR3 has 18 residues. Germline loops: CDR1 DFQATT, CDR2 SNEGSKA (reference sequence). The sequenced part of the CDR3 DNA is TGCAGTGCTAGAGATACGTCCGGGGGGGGCCTCTCCTACAATGAG. It is translated as CSARDTSGGGLSYNE. In full, the CDR3 is CSARDTSGGGLSYNEQFF.

In regard to this clone: The read finishes 3 residues shy of the CDR3 end, and the germline J gene is used to complete it. This sequence joins TRBV19 and TRBJ2-4; tentative D call: TRBD2 (6 bases). CDR3 size: 14 residues. The germline V gene encodes CDR1 LNHDA and CDR2 SQIVND (reference sequence). The CDR3 sequence is CASSIPTEDYGQYF. Incomplete CDR3 DNA: TGTGCCAGTAGTATCCCCACGGAGGACTATGGT. The full variable domain, with the rest looked up from reference TRBV19 and TRBJ2-4, is DGGITQSPKYLFRKEGQNVTLSCEQNLNHDAMYWYRQDPGQGLRLIYYSQIVNDFQKGDIAEGYSVSREKKESFPLTVTSAQKNPTAFYLCASSIPTEDYGQYFGAGTRLSVL.

A remark on this clone: The missing CDR3 end, 3 residues past where the read stops, is filled in from the germline J gene. This rearrangement joins TRBV10-3 to TRBJ2-7; 9 bases are a match to TRBD1. The CDR3 extends over 14 amino acids. The V segment lost 3 bases and the J segment 3 bases; nucleotides outside the gene matches: 3. Per the germline V gene, CDR1 is ENHRY and CDR2 is SYGVKD. The CDR3 loop is CAISEGGQGYEQYF. The part of the CDR3 DNA that was read is TGTGCCATCAGTGAAGGGGGACAGGGCTACGAG.

As to this clone: The read is 3 residues too short to cover the CDR3 end, so that end is filled in from the germline J gene. The gene calls are TRBV10-3 and TRBJ2-1; TRBD2 might be the D (6 bases). V was pared by 6 bases and J by 1 base, with 10 bases between. The V gene's germline CDR1 is ENHRY and CDR2 SYGVKD. The CDR3 covers 14 residues. Incomplete CDR3 DNA: TGTGCCATCAGCTCCCGGGGGTCCTACAATGAG. Amino acids: CAISSRGSYNE. The whole CDR3 protein reads CAISSRGSYNEQFF.

Turning to this clone: The read comes to an end 3 residues before the CDR3 does, leaving the germline J gene to fill in the end. The genes are TRBV6-1 and TRBJ2-5; D possibly corresponds to TRBD1 (5 bases). This CDR3 is 15 amino acids long. The V gene's germline CDR1 is MNHNS and CDR2 SASEGT. The germline V and J ends were trimmed by 2 bases and 1 base, with 11 bases remaining between them. This chain's CDR3 is CASSENTGSQETQYF. The part of the CDR3 DNA that was read is TGTGCCAGCAGTGAAAATACAGGATCCCAAGAGACC.

About this clone: The read finishes 3 residues shy of the CDR3 end, and the germline J gene is used to complete it. Other DNA sequences in this specimen translate into the identical CDR3. V and J are TRBV11-2 and TRBJ1-3, with D tentatively TRBD1 (5 bases). V was clipped by 2 bases and J by 8 bases, with 7 bases between them. The CDR3 consists of 12 residues. CDR1 and CDR2 (germline): SGHAT, FQNNGV. This CDR3 reads CASSLQGYTIYF. The DNA read from the CDR3 is TGTGCCAGCAGCTTACAGGGCTACACC.

CDR3 loop: CASSRGLAGEGYEQYF. Incomplete CDR3 DNA: TGTGCCAGCAGCCGAGGACTAGCGGGAGAAGGGTACGAG. This sequence joins TRBV4-2 and TRBJ2-7; TRBD2 matches 13 bases. With the read ending 3 residues before the CDR3 end, the germline J gene is used to fill in that end. The germline V gene encodes CDR1 LGHNA and CDR2 YNFKEQ. The CDR3 totals 16 residues. V dropped 4 bases and J dropped 4; count of bases not matched to a gene: 7.

The sequenced part of the CDR3 DNA is TGTGCCATCAGTGGTAGCACTGAA. It yields the protein CAISGSTE. The full-length CDR3 reads as CAISGSTEAFF. The chain recombines TRBV10-3 with TRBJ1-1, with unresolved D. The sequenced fragment ends 3 residues before the CDR3 boundary, so the rest is inferred from the germline J gene. CDR1 ENHRY and CDR2 SYGVKD come from the germline V gene. The CDR3 is made up of 11 amino acids. V lost 4 bases, J lost 4 bases, and 4 bases lay in between.

With regard to this clone: The CDR3 is cut off 3 residues early in the read; its end comes from the germline J gene. The chain is built from TRBV19 and TRBJ2-2; 9 positions match TRBD2. V was clipped by 6 bases and J by 7 bases; unmatched bases: 9. This CDR3 contains 15 residues. Germline lookup yields CDR1 LNHDA and CDR2 SQIVND (reference sequence). CDR3 amino acids: CASSPRTSDLGELFF. CDR3 DNA (partial): TGTGCCAGTAGCCCGAGGACTAGCGATCTCGGGGAG.

CDR3 protein: CASSIDETGVLDTQYF. The DNA read from the CDR3 is TGTGCCAGTAGTATAGACGAGACAGGGGTGCTTGATACG. The V and J genes are TRBV19 and TRBJ2-3, with 8 bases that match TRBD1. The missing CDR3 end, 3 residues past where the read stops, is filled in from the germline J gene. From germline, CDR1 is LNHDA and CDR2 SQIVND (reference sequence). Unmatched junction bases numbered 8, after V lost 0 bases and J lost 6 bases. CDR3 size: 16 residues.

The CDR3 here is CASSLARVNTEAFF. The DNA read from the CDR3 is TGTGCCAGCAGCTTGGCCAGGGTGAACACTGAA. The chain recombines TRBV5-8 with TRBJ1-1; D is possibly TRBD1 (5 bases). The CDR3 end falls 3 residues outside the read, so it is completed with the germline J gene. V was clipped by 0 bases and J by 0 bases, with 6 bases between them. Germline values: CDR1 SGHTS, CDR2 YDEGEE. This CDR3 is built from 14 residues.

As regards this clone: The read comes to an end 3 residues before the CDR3 does, leaving the germline J gene to fill in the end. The chain carries TRBV20-1 and TRBJ1-1; D is uncertain. This CDR3 comprises 14 residues. V was trimmed by 3 bases and J by 6 bases, leaving 17 bases between them. From germline, CDR1 is DFQATT and CDR2 SNEGSKA (reference sequence). This CDR3 is CSASRPPTNAEAFF. CDR3 DNA (partial): TGCAGTGCTAGCCGACCCCCGACAAATGCTGAA.

Worth noting for this clone: The read stops 3 residues short of the end of the CDR3; the missing end is completed from the germline J gene. The chain has TRBV2 and TRBJ2-6; D is perhaps TRBD1 (5 bases). CDR1 and CDR2 from the germline V gene are SNHLY and FYNNEI. Deletions cut 0 bases from V and 2 bases from J, with 8 bases between. This CDR3 region has 16 residues. The sequenced CDR3 bases are TGTGCCAGCAGTGAAGCGCGCAGGGCTGGGGCCAACGTC. Residues: CASSEARRAGANV. The whole CDR3 sequence is CASSEARRAGANVLTF.

Note on this clone: The read ends 3 residues shy of where the CDR3 ends; the end is completed using the germline J gene. The chain carries TRBV20-1 and TRBJ2-1; 7 bases agree with TRBD2. Germline V lookup: CDR1 DFQATT, CDR2 SNEGSKA (reference sequence). This CDR3 spans 15 amino acids. V gave up 6 bases and J gave up 2 bases; unmatched junction bases: 10. Incomplete CDR3 DNA: TGCAGTGCCAAGCGGCCTAGCGGAGCCTACAATGAG. It encodes CSAKRPSGAYNE. The entire CDR3 sequence reads CSAKRPSGAYNEQFF.

Details on this clone: The read stops 3 residues short of the end of the CDR3; the missing end is completed from the germline J gene. The rearrangement links TRBV6-4 to TRBJ2-3; D not resolved. The V gene lost 3 bases and the J gene lost 0 bases, with 10 bases spanning the gap. The germline V gene has CDR1 MRHNA and CDR2 SNTAGT. This CDR3 comprises 15 residues. This CDR3 reads CASSELFTSTDTQYF. Partial CDR3 DNA: TGTGCCAGCAGTGAACTGTTCACTAGCACAGATACG.

Regarding this clone: The CDR3 is cut off 3 residues early in the read; its end comes from the germline J gene. The chain has TRBV10-3 and TRBJ2-3; 8 bases are a match to TRBD2. Germline lookup yields CDR1 ENHRY and CDR2 SYGVKD. J lost 6 bases, V lost 0 bases, and 8 bases had no gene match. The CDR3 has 16 residues. The CDR3 sequence: CAISESGLEVVDTQYF. CDR3 DNA (partial): TGTGCCATCAGTGAGTCGGGACTAGAGGTTGTCGATACG.

The CDR3 loop is CSARGLGGWGTQYF. The CDR3 DNA, read in part, is TGCAGTGCTAGAGGGTTAGGGGGATGGGGGACC. The chain uses TRBV20-1 and TRBJ2-5; the D gene is possibly TRBD1 (6 bases). The sequence runs out 3 residues before the end of the CDR3; the remainder is reconstructed from the germline J gene. Germline-derived CDR1 and CDR2 are DFQATT and SNEGSKA (reference sequence). CDR3 length: 14 amino acids. The V gene lost 1 base and the J gene lost 7 bases, with 16 bases spanning the gap.

To note about this clone: The DNA ends 3 residues before the CDR3 does, and the rest of the CDR3 is filled in from the germline J gene. The rearrangement links TRBV19 to TRBJ2-7; 11 bases line up with TRBD2. Unmatched junction bases numbered 5, after V lost 5 bases and J lost 2 bases. CDR1 LNHDA and CDR2 SQIVND come from the germline V gene (reference sequence). The CDR3 extends over 15 amino acids. Here the CDR3 reads CASSRLAGHTYEQYF. Partial CDR3 DNA: TGTGCCAGTAGTCGACTAGCGGGACATACCTACGAG.